What follows are 14 T cell receptor beta chains derived from one specimen sequenced in a study of T-cell reconstitution after alpha-beta-depleted transplantation in children. Unique molecular identifiers featured in how the TCRbeta library was prepared. TCRdb itself ran the PCR reads through MiXCR, one entry per CDR3 protein. The sample consists of about 980,000 distinct CDR3 sequences, about 30% of them appearing once. The sample in question was PBMCs, mostly from graft donor cells, obtained 360 days after TCRalphabeta/CD19-depleted stem cell transplant. The receptors stem from a boy under two years old who had a stem cell transplant for SCID, so the T cells may come from the graft donor.

This clonotype has only a few counts. The gene calls are TRBV6-5 and TRBJ1-1; 7 bases are shared with TRBD1. V lost 7 bases, J lost 5 bases, and 10 bases stayed unmatched. The CDR3 loop spans 14 amino acids. CDR1 MNHEY and CDR2 SVGAGI come from the germline V gene. In nucleotides, the CDR3 is TGTGCCAGCACCACCCTATCCAGGGGGACTGAAGCTTTCTTT. This encodes CASTTLSRGTEAFF.

This clonotype has a count of ten or more. The rearrangement joins TRBV7-9 to TRBJ1-2; TRBD1 agrees at 7 bases. V was pared by 6 bases and J by 2 bases, with 6 bases of the junction left unmatched. This CDR3 region has 14 residues. Germline-derived CDR1 and CDR2 are SEHNR and FQNEAQ (reference sequence). The DNA for the CDR3 is TGTGCCAGCAGTCCGACAGGGACCAACTATGGCTACACCTTC. It yields the protein CASSPTGTNYGYTF.

This chain links TRBV6-5 with TRBJ1-2; no reliable D call. The CDR3 is made up of 15 amino acids. The germline CDR1 and CDR2 sequences are MNHEY and SVGAGI. The ends were cut back, 2 bases at V and 0 bases at J, with 10 bases in the middle. The CDR3 DNA sequence: TGTGCCAGCAGTTACGCGGGCAGTCCTAACTATGGCTACACCTTC. Its translation: CASSYAGSPNYGYTF.

This clonotype was picked up a small number of times. J is TRBJ2-3 and V is TRBV12-3 or TRBV12-4; the match to TRBD2 covers 7 bases. The V and J ends lost 8 bases and 7 bases, in that order; junction bases with no gene match: 3. The CDR3 covers 11 residues. The CDR3 bases are TGTGCCAGCGGGGGGGTCAATACGCAGTATTTT. This codes for CASGGVNTQYF.

This clonotype has just a few counts. J is TRBJ1-1 and V is TRBV29-1; D is uncertain. Trimming took 7 bases from V and 0 from J, leaving 9 bases between them. Germline V gives CDR1 SQVTM, CDR2 ANQGSEA. This CDR3 region has 12 residues. The CDR3 sequence: CSATSVNTEAFF. The CDR3 DNA follows: TGCAGCGCTACGTCCGTGAACACTGAAGCTTTCTTT.

This clonotype is a singleton in its sample. This sequence joins TRBV12-3 or TRBV12-4 and TRBJ2-1, with TRBD2 identical over 15 bases. The CDR3 runs to 19 residues. V lost 0 bases, J lost 3 bases, and 6 bases stayed unmatched. The CDR3 region has the DNA TGTGCCAGCAGTTTAGCGGGACTAGCGGGGGGCCTGGGCTACAATGAGCAGTTCTTC. Translated, it gives CASSLAGLAGGLGYNEQFF.

The chain uses TRBV12-3 or TRBV12-4 and TRBJ2-1; TRBD2 aligns across 11 bases. The V segment lost 2 bases and the J segment 4 bases; nucleotides outside the gene matches: 7. This CDR3 comprises 17 residues. CDR3 in amino acids: CASSLSGPSGGYNEQFF. The CDR3 DNA follows: TGTGCCAGCAGTTTAAGCGGGCCTAGCGGGGGGTACAATGAGCAGTTCTTC.

The V gene is TRBV20-1, the J gene TRBJ1-4, with TRBD1 matching 9 bases. CDR3 length: 13 amino acids. Germline V gene sequence: CDR1 DFQATT, CDR2 SNEGSKA (reference sequence). J gave up 8 bases and V 4 bases, and 5 bases lay outside the gene matches. The CDR3 nucleotides are TGCAGTGCTAATTGGGACAGGGTCGAAAAACTGTTTTTT. Protein product: CSANWDRVEKLFF.

The V gene is TRBV5-1, the J gene TRBJ2-1, with 13 positions matching TRBD2. The length of the CDR3 is 21 residues. Germline lookup yields CDR1 SGHRS and CDR2 YFSETQ. J was trimmed by 1 base and V by 5 bases; bases with no gene match: 18. CDR3 bases: TGCGCCAGCAGGCCAAATCAAGGTACTAGCGGGGGGGCAAGGTCCTACAATGAGCAGTTCTTC. Its translation: CASRPNQGTSGGARSYNEQFF.

The chain links TRBV11-1 to TRBJ2-7; D ambiguous. There are 14 residues in the CDR3. The V gene's germline CDR1 is SGHAT and CDR2 FQDESV (reference sequence). Trimming shortened V by 3 bases and J by 3 bases, and 12 bases separated the two germline ends. The CDR3 is CASSFEGFHYEQYF. The CDR3 DNA reads TGTGCCAGCAGCTTCGAAGGGTTTCACTACGAGCAGTACTTC. Complete variable domain (other parts from reference TRBV11-1 and TRBJ2-7): EAEVAQSPRYKITEKSQAVAFWCDPISGHATLYWYRQILGQGPELLVQFQDESVVDDSQLPKDRFSAERLKGVDSTLKIQPAELGDSAMYLCASSFEGFHYEQYFGPGTRLTVT.

This chain links TRBV4-2 with TRBJ2-7; D might be TRBD2 (6 bases). Between the trimmed V and J ends, which lost 0 bases and 0 bases, there was a span of 15 bases. CDR1 is LGHNA and CDR2 is YNFKEQ in the germline V gene. This CDR3 has 17 residues. CDR3 in amino acids: CASSQEAGERLSYEQYF. In DNA, the CDR3 is TGTGCCAGCAGCCAAGAAGCGGGCGAACGCCTCTCCTACGAGCAGTACTTC.

This clonotype has ten or more counts. This chain joins TRBV11-2 and TRBJ2-1; TRBD2 agrees at 13 bases. The V and J ends lost 5 bases and 12 bases, in that order; junction bases with no gene match: 10. CDR3 length equals 15 residues. The germline V gene encodes CDR1 SGHAT and CDR2 FQNNGV. The CDR3 region has the DNA TGTGCCAGCAGCCCTACTAGCGGGGGGGCTCGGTCGCAGTTCTTC. Encoded protein: CASSPTSGGARSQFF.

This clonotype appeared a few times. The chain recombines TRBV27 with TRBJ1-3, with TRBD1 identical over 8 bases. The length of the CDR3 is 15 residues. V trimming: 5 bases; J trimming: 4 bases; junction bases outside the gene matches: 7. CDR1 and CDR2 from the germline V gene are MNHEY and SMNVEV (reference sequence). The CDR3 DNA is TGTGCCAGCAGTCAACGACAGGGGTCCGGAAACACCATATATTTT. This codes for CASSQRQGSGNTIYF.

This chain uses TRBV5-1 with TRBJ2-5; 8 bases agree with TRBD2. The ends lost 0 bases at V and 5 bases at J; junction bases unmatched: 6. In germline, CDR1 is SGHRS, CDR2 YFSETQ. This CDR3 spans 15 amino acids. Written as DNA, the CDR3 is TGCGCCAGCAGCTTGGCTGCGGGGGGCGAGGAGACCCAGTACTTC. Amino acids: CASSLAAGGEETQYF.